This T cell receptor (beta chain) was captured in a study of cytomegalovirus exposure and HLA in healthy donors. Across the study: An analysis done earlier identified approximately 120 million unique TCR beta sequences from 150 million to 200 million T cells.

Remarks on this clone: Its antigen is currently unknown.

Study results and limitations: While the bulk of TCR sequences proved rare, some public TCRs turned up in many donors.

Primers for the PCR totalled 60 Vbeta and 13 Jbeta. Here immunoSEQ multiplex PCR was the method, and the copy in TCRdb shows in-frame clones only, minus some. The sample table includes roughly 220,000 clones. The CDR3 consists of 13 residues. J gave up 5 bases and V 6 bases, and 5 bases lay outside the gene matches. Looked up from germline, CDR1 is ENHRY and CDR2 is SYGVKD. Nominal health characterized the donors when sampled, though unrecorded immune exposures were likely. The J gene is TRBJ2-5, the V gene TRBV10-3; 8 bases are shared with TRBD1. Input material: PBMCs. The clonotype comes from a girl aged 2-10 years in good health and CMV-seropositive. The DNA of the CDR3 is TGTGCCATCAGGACAGGGGACTGGGAGACCCAGTACTTC. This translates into CAIRTGDWETQYF.